Presented here are 19 T cell receptor beta chains from one specimen sequenced in a study of CD4 T cells in relation to SARS-CoV-2 and coronaviruses. Repertoires were generated with immunoSEQ multiplex PCR, while TCRdb's copy carries only in-frame clones and drops some. The sample holds under 25,000 clones, approximately 75% seen once. The antigens of these receptors remain unknown. CD4+ T cells from unexposed donors were obtained before the COVID-19 pandemic (2011-2018). Isolation of CD4+ T cells took place after roughly nine days in culture. Input material: CD4+ T cells from PBMCs, cultured in vitro. The receptor source for this set is a human donor in good health.

The CDR3 coding sequence is TGTGCCAGCAGTGGGATACAGGGGCCCCTAAGCTCCTACGAGCAGTACTTC. Protein sequence: CASSGIQGPLSSYEQYF. The chain combines TRBV2 with TRBJ2-7, with 7 bases fitting TRBD1. This CDR3 is built from 17 residues. V trimming: 4 bases; J trimming: 0 bases; junction bases outside the gene matches: 12. In germline, CDR1 is SNHLY, CDR2 FYNNEI.

Only a few counts were recorded for this clone. This sequence joins TRBV12-3 or TRBV12-4 and TRBJ2-7; D gene uncertain. Trimming took 9 bases from V and 3 from J, leaving 9 bases between them. CDR3 length: 11 amino acids. The CDR3 sequence is CASGANYEQYF. CDR3 DNA sequence: TGTGCCAGTGGAGCAAACTACGAGCAGTACTTC.

V and J are TRBV24-1 and TRBJ2-6; D is uncertain. Trimming shortened V by 1 base and J by 0 bases, and 15 bases separated the two germline ends. Germline lookup yields CDR1 KGHDR and CDR2 SFDVKD. There are 19 residues in the CDR3. In DNA form, the CDR3 reads TGTGCCACCAGTGATTTTGAGGATGTGTTCCTCTCTGGGGCCAACGTCCTGACTTTC. Protein: CATSDFEDVFLSGANVLTF.

In its sample, this clone was seen once. This chain joins TRBV7-8 and TRBJ2-3; D not resolved. The CDR3 contains 13 residues. The V gene lost 1 base and the J gene lost 5 bases, with 7 bases spanning the gap. Germline loops: CDR1 SGHVS, CDR2 FQNEAQ. The CDR3 reads CASSLERRDTQYF. CDR3 in DNA: TGTGCCAGCAGCTTAGAGCGCAGAGATACGCAGTATTTT.

V gene TRBV9 combines with J gene TRBJ1-2; tentative D call: TRBD1 (5 bases). CDR1 is SGDLS and CDR2 is YYNGEE in the germline V gene. There are 15 residues in the CDR3. V lost 3 bases and J 1 base, leaving 13 bases between the germline ends. The CDR3: CASSAVGTGNYGYTF. For the CDR3, the DNA is TGTGCCAGCAGCGCCGTTGGGACGGGTAACTATGGCTACACCTTC.

V gene TRBV18 combines with J gene TRBJ1-1; no reliable D call. Trimming took off 8 bases at V and 1 base at J, with 11 bases between the two ends. The CDR3 contains 13 residues. Germline assignment: CDR1 KGHSH and CDR2 LQKENI. As DNA, the CDR3 is TGTGCCAGCGCCTCTGATGAGAACACTGAAGCTTTCTTT. Its translation: CASASDENTEAFF.

This clone was counted only a few times. The V and J genes are TRBV28 and TRBJ2-7; 7 nucleotides line up with TRBD1. The V gene's germline CDR1 is MDHEN and CDR2 SYDVKM. The V and J ends lost 7 bases and 2 bases, in that order; junction bases with no gene match: 11. The CDR3 loop spans 15 amino acids. The CDR3 spells CASTMVQGPAYEQYF. The CDR3 DNA reads as TGTGCCAGCACGATGGTACAGGGGCCAGCCTACGAGCAGTACTTC.

V is TRBV15 and J is TRBJ1-2; a weak D match, TRBD1 (5 bases). CDR3 size: 15 residues. Germline V gives CDR1 LNHNV, CDR2 YYDKDF (reference sequence). Trimming pared 0 bases from V and 4 bases from J, leaving 12 bases between. CDR3 region: CATSRDSAGPYGYTF. The CDR3 DNA reads TGTGCCACCAGCAGAGATTCAGCAGGGCCCTATGGCTACACCTTC.

The gene calls are TRBV24-1 and TRBJ2-7, with D unclear. Germline V lookup: CDR1 KGHDR, CDR2 SFDVKD. The CDR3 loop spans 13 amino acids. The V and J ends lost 5 bases and 2 bases respectively, with 9 bases between them. CDR3 nucleotides: TGTGCCACCAGTGGTTCAGCCACCTACGAGCAGTACTTC. Translated, it gives CATSGSATYEQYF.

The chain couples TRBV18 to TRBJ2-1; 7 bases map to TRBD2. Unmatched junction bases numbered 4, after V lost 0 bases and J lost 2 bases. CDR3 length: 16 amino acids. CDR1 is KGHSH and CDR2 is LQKENI in the germline V gene. CDR3 in DNA: TGTGCCAGCTCACCACCGATGAGCGGGACCTACAATGAGCAGTTCTTC. It encodes CASSPPMSGTYNEQFF. Filled out from reference TRBV18 and TRBJ2-1, the complete variable domain reads NAGVMQNPRHLVRRRGQEARLRCSPMKGHSHVYWYRQLPEEGLKFMVYLQKENIIDESGMPKERFSAEFPKEGPSILRIQQVVRGDSAAYFCASSPPMSGTYNEQFFGPGTRLTVL.

The chain couples TRBV28 to TRBJ2-3, with TRBD2 identical over 9 bases. V was clipped by 2 bases and J by 5 bases; unmatched bases: 17. In germline, CDR1 is MDHEN, CDR2 SYDVKM. The CDR3 extends over 19 amino acids. Here the CDR3 DNA reads TGTGCCAGCAGTTTAATACCCAGACTAGCGGTTACGAGAGGAGATACGCAGTATTTT. Translated, it gives CASSLIPRLAVTRGDTQYF.

V usage is TRBV18 and J usage is TRBJ2-3, with 9 bases aligning to TRBD2. Losses at the gene ends were 2 bases for V and 3 bases for J; bases not matched to a gene: 15. This CDR3 is 19 amino acids long. CDR1 is KGHSH, CDR2 LQKENI, per germline. The CDR3 spells CASSPGPSSSGIVTDTQYF. In DNA form, the CDR3 reads TGTGCCAGCTCACCAGGACCTTCGTCTAGCGGGATAGTGACAGATACGCAGTATTTT.

V is TRBV5-1 and J is TRBJ1-1; 8 bases agree with TRBD1. V lost 4 bases, J lost 0 bases, and 5 bases stayed unmatched. The CDR3 consists of 15 residues. Per the germline V gene, CDR1 is SGHRS and CDR2 is YFSETQ. CDR3 nucleotides: TGCGCCAGCAGCGGCGGACAGGGATTGAACACTGAAGCTTTCTTT. This sequence encodes CASSGGQGLNTEAFF. Full variable domain (missing parts from reference TRBV5-1 and TRBJ1-1): KAGVTQTPRYLIKTRGQQVTLSCSPISGHRSVSWYQQTPGQGLQFLFEYFSETQRNKGNFPGRFSGRQFSNSRSEMNVSTLELGDSALYLCASSGGQGLNTEAFFGQGTRLTVV.

J is TRBJ2-5 and V is TRBV11-2, with D possibly called TRBD1 or TRBD2 (5 bases each). The CDR3 covers 14 residues. Looked up from germline, CDR1 is SGHAT and CDR2 is FQNNGV. Trimming took off 5 bases at V and 3 bases at J, with 13 bases between the two ends. The CDR3 region has the DNA TGTGCCAGCAGCGTTCCGGGACGGAAAGAGACCCAGTACTTC. Protein: CASSVPGRKETQYF.

This chain uses TRBV6-5 with TRBJ2-1, with D perhaps matching TRBD2 (6 bases). V was pared by 6 bases and J by 2 bases, with 14 bases between. The CDR3 spans 15 residues. Germline V gene sequence: CDR1 MNHEY, CDR2 SVGAGI. Here the CDR3 reads CASRKGLPTYNEQFF. Here the CDR3 DNA reads TGTGCCAGCAGGAAGGGACTCCCCACCTACAATGAGCAGTTCTTC.

This rearrangement joins TRBV5-6 to TRBJ2-3; 14 bases match TRBD2. The CDR3 is 14 residues long. V was clipped by 7 bases and J by 8 bases; unmatched bases: 6. Germline lookup yields CDR1 SGHDT and CDR2 YYEEEE. Written as DNA, the CDR3 is TGTGCCAGCCGCACGGGACTAGCGGGAGTTACGCAGTATTTT. As protein: CASRTGLAGVTQYF.

The chain carries TRBV5-1 and TRBJ2-7; weak D call: TRBD1 (6 bases). The CDR3 consists of 14 residues. In germline, CDR1 is SGHRS, CDR2 YFSETQ. Trimming took off 3 bases at V and 3 bases at J, with 13 bases between the two ends. In DNA form, the CDR3 reads TGCGCCAGCAGCTCCCTCGGACAGAACTACGAGCAGTACTTC. It translates to CASSSLGQNYEQYF.

This clone appeared once. V gene TRBV6-5 combines with J gene TRBJ2-2; a weak D match, TRBD2 (6 bases). Germline V gene sequence: CDR1 MNHEY, CDR2 SVGAGI. Trimming left V 1 base short and J 8 bases short, with 11 bases between. The CDR3 is made up of 14 amino acids. The CDR3 DNA is TGTGCCAGCAGTTACTTTGGGACTGGGGGGGAGCTGTTTTTT. Encoded protein: CASSYFGTGGELFF.

This clone has only a few counts. The chain combines TRBV7-9 with TRBJ2-2; TRBD1 agrees at 9 bases. V shed 5 bases and J 6 bases; nucleotides not matched to a gene: 10. Germline loops: CDR1 SEHNR, CDR2 FQNEAQ (reference sequence). The CDR3 is made up of 16 amino acids. CDR3 DNA sequence: TGTGCCAGCAGCCCGGGGACAGGGAGAGGGTCCGGGGAGCTGTTTTTT. This sequence encodes CASSPGTGRGSGELFF.